Below are 3 T cell receptor beta chains sequenced from a single sample in a study of blood T cell repertoires in COVID-19. The repertoire was sequenced with immunoSEQ multiplex PCR; TCRdb's copy has only in-frame clones and lacks some. Seen here are approximately 70,000 clones, 80% to 85% observed once, and the top ten hold just over 4.5%. Material for sequencing was peripheral blood. Source of these receptors: a woman aged 60-70 years with acute or convalescent COVID-19.

CDR3 loop: CASKTGALTDTQYF. The CDR3 DNA reads as TGTGCCAGCAAGACTGGGGCTCTTACAGATACGCAGTATTTT. The chain recombines TRBV2 with TRBJ2-3; weak D call: TRBD1 (5 bases). V gave up 7 bases and J gave up 3 bases, with 14 bases separating them. CDR3 length: 14 residues. Germline V gene data show CDR1 as SNHLY and CDR2 as FYNNEI.

The chain joins TRBV30 to TRBJ1-1, with D hard to call. Per germline, CDR1 GTSNPN and CDR2 SVGIG (reference sequence). Trimming stripped 2 bases from V and 0 bases from J, with 16 bases between. The CDR3 covers 16 residues. The DNA for the CDR3 is TGTGCCTGGAGTCAACCTGAGTCCCAAATGAACACTGAAGCTTTCTTT. Its translation: CAWSQPESQMNTEAFF.

The chain has TRBV11-2 and TRBJ2-5, with a tentative D call TRBD2 (6 bases). The germline CDR1 and CDR2 sequences are SGHAT and FQNNGV. CDR3 length: 14 residues. The V end lost 1 base, the J end lost 2 bases, and 8 bases lay between the germline ends. In DNA, the CDR3 is TGTGCCAGCAGCTTAGCCGGGAGTCAAGAGACCCAGTACTTC. Translation: CASSLAGSQETQYF.